The rows below give T cell receptor beta chains drawn from one sample of a study of blood T cell repertoires in COVID-19. Generated by immunoSEQ multiplex PCR, the TCRdb table keeps only in-frame clones and is missing some. The sample has some 97,000 clones, 90% seen once. Material for sequencing was peripheral blood. These receptors were obtained from a man in his fifties or sixties with acute or convalescent COVID-19. Both conserved end residues are part of each CDR3. Fields, in order: clone size, V gene, D gene, J gene, CDR3 protein, CDR3 DNA. A D gene is named only where the DNA matches it firmly. Clone size is not always given. Where it is, it says once, few, many or a class for expanded clones.

abundance: .; v_gene: TRBV25-1; d_gene: TRBD1; j_gene: TRBJ1-2; CDR3aa: CASSARQGGYGYTF; CDR3nt: TGTGCCAGCAGTGCCAGACAGGGAGGCTATGGCTACACCTTC
abundance: .; v_gene: TRBV3-1/TRBV3-2; d_gene: .; j_gene: TRBJ1-4; CDR3aa: CASSLRAGVGEKLFF; CDR3nt: TGTGCCAGCAGCCTCCGGGCCGGGGTGGGTGAAAAACTGTTTTTT
abundance: .; v_gene: TRBV3-1/TRBV3-2; d_gene: .; j_gene: TRBJ1-2; CDR3aa: CASSQTGLNYGYTF; CDR3nt: TGTGCCAGCAGCCAAACAGGGTTGAACTATGGCTACACCTTC
abundance: .; v_gene: TRBV7-2; d_gene: TRBD1; j_gene: TRBJ1-1; CDR3aa: CASSLRTGNTEAFF; CDR3nt: TGTGCCAGCAGCTTGAGGACAGGGAACACTGAAGCTTTCTTT
abundance: .; v_gene: TRBV21-1; d_gene: .; j_gene: TRBJ1-1; CDR3aa: CASSKAIGVTRWTEAFF; CDR3nt: TGTGCCAGCAGCAAAGCTATCGGGGTCACAAGATGGACTGAAGCTTTCTTT
abundance: .; v_gene: TRBV6-5; d_gene: TRBD2; j_gene: TRBJ2-5; CDR3aa: CASSTGLAGGTQYF; CDR3nt: TGTGCCAGCAGTACCGGACTAGCGGGGGGGACCCAGTACTTC
abundance: .; v_gene: TRBV10-3; d_gene: .; j_gene: TRBJ2-3; CDR3aa: CAISSSVAATDTQYF; CDR3nt: TGTGCCATCAGTTCGTCGGTAGCCGCTACAGATACGCAGTATTTT
abundance: .; v_gene: TRBV6-5; d_gene: .; j_gene: TRBJ1-5; CDR3aa: CASQGNSNQPQHF; CDR3nt: TGTGCCAGCCAGGGGAATAGCAATCAGCCCCAGCATTTT
abundance: .; v_gene: TRBV4-2; d_gene: .; j_gene: TRBJ1-4; CDR3aa: CASSQVRGTAATNEKLFF; CDR3nt: TGTGCCAGCAGCCAAGTAAGGGGGACGGCCGCAACTAATGAAAAACTGTTTTTT
abundance: .; v_gene: TRBV18; d_gene: TRBD1; j_gene: TRBJ1-5; CDR3aa: CASSPQQGSQPQHF; CDR3nt: TGTGCCAGCTCACCGCAACAGGGGTCTCAGCCCCAGCATTTT
abundance: .; v_gene: TRBV7-9; d_gene: .; j_gene: TRBJ1-1; CDR3aa: CASSLGLSNTEAFF; CDR3nt: TGTGCCAGCAGCTTGGGGCTATCGAACACTGAAGCTTTCTTT
abundance: .; v_gene: TRBV28; d_gene: .; j_gene: TRBJ1-2; CDR3aa: CASHEALYGYTF; CDR3nt: TGTGCCAGCCACGAAGCCCTCTATGGCTACACCTTC
abundance: once; v_gene: TRBV7-9; d_gene: TRBD2; j_gene: TRBJ2-3; CDR3aa: CASSLASGATDTQYF; CDR3nt: TGTGCCAGCAGCTTAGCTAGCGGGGCCACAGATACGCAGTATTTT
abundance: .; v_gene: TRBV19; d_gene: .; j_gene: TRBJ1-3; CDR3aa: CASRVQGAGNTIYF; CDR3nt: TGTGCCAGCCGGGTTCAGGGTGCTGGAAACACCATATATTTT
abundance: .; v_gene: TRBV19; d_gene: TRBD1; j_gene: TRBJ1-2; CDR3aa: CASSIVDRDNYGYTF; CDR3nt: TGTGCCAGTAGTATCGTGGACAGGGATAACTATGGCTACACCTTC
abundance: .; v_gene: TRBV2; d_gene: .; j_gene: TRBJ2-3; CDR3aa: CASSADLGTDTQYF; CDR3nt: TGTGCCAGCAGTGCGGACTTGGGCACAGATACGCAGTATTTT
abundance: .; v_gene: TRBV4-2; d_gene: TRBD1; j_gene: TRBJ1-2; CDR3aa: CASSQERAGGHGYTF; CDR3nt: TGTGCCAGCAGCCAAGAGCGTGCAGGGGGTCACGGCTACACCTTC
abundance: .; v_gene: TRBV10-3; d_gene: .; j_gene: TRBJ2-1; CDR3aa: CAISESPGSSYNEQFF; CDR3nt: TGTGCCATCAGTGAGTCTCCGGGTAGCTCCTACAATGAGCAGTTCTTC
abundance: .; v_gene: TRBV18; d_gene: TRBD1; j_gene: TRBJ1-1; CDR3aa: CASSPMTGMNTEAFF; CDR3nt: TGTGCCAGCTCACCAATGACAGGGATGAACACTGAAGCTTTCTTT
abundance: .; v_gene: TRBV2; d_gene: .; j_gene: TRBJ2-5; CDR3aa: CASSEGPRYF; CDR3nt: TGTGCCAGCAGTGAAGGGCCCAGGTACTTC
abundance: .; v_gene: TRBV14; d_gene: .; j_gene: TRBJ1-2; CDR3aa: CASSQDLIGAYGYTF; CDR3nt: TGTGCCAGCAGCCAAGATCTTATAGGGGCCTATGGCTACACCTTC
abundance: .; v_gene: TRBV19; d_gene: TRBD1; j_gene: TRBJ1-6; CDR3aa: CASSRGGTGGFSYNSPLHF; CDR3nt: TGTGCCAGTAGTAGAGGCGGGACAGGGGGTTTCTCCTATAATTCACCCCTCCACTTT
abundance: .; v_gene: TRBV5-1; d_gene: TRBD1; j_gene: TRBJ2-1; CDR3aa: CASSSRTGGAYNEQFF; CDR3nt: TGCGCCAGCAGCTCCCGGACAGGGGGCGCCTACAATGAGCAGTTCTTC
abundance: .; v_gene: TRBV5-4; d_gene: TRBD1; j_gene: TRBJ1-6; CDR3aa: CASSSRTGNSPLHF; CDR3nt: TGTGCCAGCAGCTCTAGGACAGGGAATTCACCCCTCCACTTT
abundance: .; v_gene: TRBV2; d_gene: TRBD1; j_gene: TRBJ1-6; CDR3aa: CASSGWTGVSAPLHF; CDR3nt: TGTGCCAGCAGTGGATGGACAGGGGTTTCGGCACCCCTCCACTTT
abundance: once; v_gene: TRBV6-5; d_gene: .; j_gene: TRBJ1-1; CDR3aa: CASGRGLPQNTEAFF; CDR3nt: TGTGCCAGCGGCAGGGGCCTACCCCAAAACACTGAAGCTTTCTTT
abundance: .; v_gene: TRBV7-9; d_gene: .; j_gene: TRBJ1-1; CDR3aa: CASSPGSMNTEAFF; CDR3nt: TGTGCCAGCAGCCCGGGAAGCATGAACACTGAAGCTTTCTTT
abundance: .; v_gene: TRBV7-2; d_gene: .; j_gene: TRBJ2-2; CDR3aa: CASSLFGSGGNTGELFF; CDR3nt: TGTGCCAGCAGCTTATTTGGGTCGGGGGGCAACACCGGGGAGCTGTTTTTT
abundance: .; v_gene: TRBV5-1; d_gene: TRBD1; j_gene: TRBJ1-3; CDR3aa: CASRLDRGPGNTIYF; CDR3nt: TGCGCCAGCCGCCTTGACAGGGGGCCTGGAAACACCATATATTTT
abundance: .; v_gene: TRBV18; d_gene: .; j_gene: TRBJ1-1; CDR3aa: CASSPPDSEAFF; CDR3nt: TGTGCCAGCTCACCGCCGGACAGTGAAGCTTTCTTT
abundance: .; v_gene: TRBV30; d_gene: .; j_gene: TRBJ1-5; CDR3aa: CAWSATASHQPQHF; CDR3nt: TGTGCCTGGAGTGCCACAGCCTCCCATCAGCCCCAGCATTTT
abundance: few; v_gene: TRBV5-6; d_gene: .; j_gene: TRBJ2-7; CDR3aa: CASSLTEYEQYF; CDR3nt: TGTGCCAGCAGCTTGACAGAATACGAGCAGTACTTC
abundance: .; v_gene: TRBV18; d_gene: TRBD1; j_gene: TRBJ1-1; CDR3aa: CASSSSDRGDEAFF; CDR3nt: TGTGCCAGCTCTTCCTCGGACAGGGGGGATGAAGCTTTCTTT
abundance: .; v_gene: TRBV3-1/TRBV3-2; d_gene: .; j_gene: TRBJ1-2; CDR3aa: CASSQEGLPNYGYTF; CDR3nt: TGTGCCAGCAGCCAAGAGGGACTTCCAAACTATGGCTACACCTTC
abundance: .; v_gene: TRBV19; d_gene: .; j_gene: TRBJ2-1; CDR3aa: CASKPYSSSYNEQFF; CDR3nt: TGTGCCAGTAAACCCTACAGTAGCTCCTACAATGAGCAGTTCTTC
abundance: .; v_gene: TRBV18; d_gene: .; j_gene: TRBJ1-2; CDR3aa: CASSPPAGTNSYGYTF; CDR3nt: TGTGCCAGCTCACCACCGGCGGGGACGAATAGCTATGGCTACACCTTC
abundance: .; v_gene: TRBV5-1; d_gene: TRBD1; j_gene: TRBJ1-2; CDR3aa: CASSSGTGPYGYTF; CDR3nt: TGCGCCAGCAGTTCCGGGACAGGGCCCTATGGCTACACCTTC
abundance: .; v_gene: TRBV4-2; d_gene: .; j_gene: TRBJ1-4; CDR3aa: CASSQVGEKLFF; CDR3nt: TGTGCCAGCAGCCAAGTTGGCGAAAAACTGTTTTTT
abundance: .; v_gene: TRBV19; d_gene: .; j_gene: TRBJ1-2; CDR3aa: CASSPGAVTNYGYTF; CDR3nt: TGTGCCAGTAGTCCTGGGGCAGTGACTAACTATGGCTACACCTTC
abundance: .; v_gene: TRBV5-1; d_gene: .; j_gene: TRBJ1-3; CDR3aa: CASSLSGRSGNTIYF; CDR3nt: TGCGCCAGCAGCTTAAGCGGACGCTCTGGAAACACCATATATTTT
abundance: .; v_gene: TRBV6-5; d_gene: .; j_gene: TRBJ1-2; CDR3aa: CASSYSAAGEFGYTF; CDR3nt: TGTGCCAGCAGTTATTCGGCGGCTGGGGAGTTCGGCTACACCTTC
abundance: .; v_gene: TRBV18; d_gene: TRBD1; j_gene: TRBJ2-1; CDR3aa: CASNRDRGNEQFF; CDR3nt: TGTGCCAGCAACCGGGACAGGGGGAATGAGCAGTTCTTC
abundance: .; v_gene: TRBV28; d_gene: .; j_gene: TRBJ2-1; CDR3aa: CASGGGGSSYNEQFF; CDR3nt: TGTGCCAGCGGTGGTGGGGGGAGCTCCTACAATGAGCAGTTCTTC
abundance: once; v_gene: TRBV19; d_gene: TRBD1; j_gene: TRBJ1-1; CDR3aa: CASSPRGTGGATEAFF; CDR3nt: TGTGCCAGTAGTCCAAGAGGCACAGGGGGCGCAACTGAAGCTTTCTTT
abundance: .; v_gene: TRBV3-1/TRBV3-2; d_gene: .; j_gene: TRBJ1-4; CDR3aa: CASSQSSTNEKLFF; CDR3nt: TGTGCCAGCAGCCAATCCTCAACTAATGAAAAACTGTTTTTT
abundance: .; v_gene: TRBV7-2; d_gene: TRBD2; j_gene: TRBJ2-5; CDR3aa: CASSLGLAGGQETQYF; CDR3nt: TGTGCCAGCAGCTTAGGACTAGCGGGGGGACAAGAGACCCAGTACTTC
abundance: .; v_gene: TRBV5-1; d_gene: .; j_gene: TRBJ1-1; CDR3aa: CASNREAGYTEAFF; CDR3nt: TGCGCCAGCAATCGGGAGGCGGGGTACACTGAAGCTTTCTTT
abundance: once; v_gene: TRBV5-1; d_gene: TRBD1; j_gene: TRBJ1-6; CDR3aa: CASSFQTGAGNSPLHF; CDR3nt: TGCGCCAGCAGCTTCCAAACAGGGGCGGGGAATTCACCCCTCCACTTT
abundance: .; v_gene: TRBV5-4; d_gene: TRBD1; j_gene: TRBJ1-2; CDR3aa: CASNTDRGNYGYTF; CDR3nt: TGTGCCAGCAACACGGACAGGGGGAACTATGGCTACACCTTC
abundance: few; v_gene: TRBV19; d_gene: .; j_gene: TRBJ1-5; CDR3aa: CASKQVLWGNQPQHF; CDR3nt: TGTGCCAGTAAACAGGTACTTTGGGGCAATCAGCCCCAGCATTTT